This TCR beta chain emerged from a study of shared clonotypes between healthy human individuals. The CDR3 covers 16 residues. V lost 6 bases, J lost 4 bases, and 5 bases stayed unmatched. Germline CDR1 and CDR2: MGHDK and SYGVNS. TCRdb keeps only in-frame clones here, not all; method: immunoSEQ multiplex PCR. The table shows 850,000 to 1,100,000 clones, with 60% to 85% occurring only once. The sequence was obtained from a young man in good health. Some clones in this sample may be carry-over from other donors' samples. The chain uses TRBV25-1 and TRBJ2-1, with TRBD2 identical over 14 bases. Sequenced material: memory CD4+ T cells from PBMCs. Noted subset: CD45RA-negative fraction. The CDR3 nucleotides are TGTGCCAGCAGCGGGACTAGCGGGAGTCGATACAATGAGCAGTTCTTC. Amino acid sequence: CASSGTSGSRYNEQFF.